This T cell receptor (beta chain) was observed in a study of response to subunit inactivated influenza vaccine. Germline V CDR1 and CDR2: MNHEY, SMNVEV (reference sequence). This CDR3 is 16 amino acids long. The V gene lost 0 bases and the J gene lost 3 bases, with 12 bases spanning the gap. TCRdb reprocessed the RT-PCR reads via MiXCR and lists one record per CDR3 protein. Among around 710,000 distinct CDR3 sequences listed, approximately 13% were seen once. Sequenced material: PBMCs from blood, taken 14 to 15 days before vaccination. This TCR derives from a man aged 45-65 years who received an inactivated influenza vaccine. The chain joins TRBV27 to TRBJ2-4; D is possibly TRBD1 (5 bases). This CDR3 is CASSLSARQSKNIQYF. Here the CDR3 DNA reads TGTGCCAGCAGTTTATCGGCTAGACAGAGCAAAAACATTCAGTACTTC.